This note documents a single T cell receptor beta chain sequence. This sample is part of a study of blood T cell repertoires in COVID-19. In the original processing: Amplifying reference gene primers gave estimates of nucleated cell counts. This table comes from immunoSEQ multiplex PCR, and its TCRdb copy is limited to in-frame clones, with some not included. V, J and clone size derive from that table, while D and trimming were established from the DNA sequence. The table shows around 470,000 clones, with roughly 91% occurring only once. The specimen was PBMCs or T cells enriched from blood (not recorded which). The sequence was obtained from a man aged 18 to 29 who had recovered from COVID-19.

CDR3 residues: CASKSASGTDTQYF. For the CDR3, the DNA is TGTGCCAGCAAATCGGCTAGCGGGACAGATACGCAGTATTTT. The genes are TRBV2 and TRBJ2-3, with TRBD2 matching over 8 bases. This CDR3 region has 14 residues. Germline trimming cut 7 bases from V and 3 bases from J; bases unmatched to any gene: 6. In germline, CDR1 is SNHLY, CDR2 FYNNEI.